What follows are 3 T cell receptor beta chains derived from one specimen sequenced in a study of Ad26.COV2.S vaccination and SARS-CoV-2 variants. The method was immunoSEQ multiplex PCR; TCRdb's version includes in-frame clones alone and lacks a portion of them. Among fewer than 800,000 clones listed, around 92% were seen once. Indicated treatment: some 19 received Ad26.COV2.S at low or high dose, single or two shots; about five received placebo; per-sample allocation not given. Day 63 following the first vaccine or placebo injection was when the samples were taken. Material: peripheral blood, obtained in a trial of Ad26.COV2.S vaccine versus placebo. The receptor source for this set is a person aged 18 to 65 who received the Ad26.COV2.S COVID-19 vaccine or a placebo.

This sequence joins TRBV24-1 and TRBJ2-7; no definite D call. CDR1 is KGHDR and CDR2 is SFDVKD in the germline V gene. V gave up 0 bases and J gave up 0 bases, with 2 bases separating them. CDR3 length equals 13 residues. CDR3 amino acids: CATSDLVSYEQYF. CDR3 nucleotides: TGTGCCACCAGTGATTTGGTCTCCTACGAGCAGTACTTC.

J is TRBJ2-7 and V is TRBV5-1, with a tentative D call TRBD1 (6 bases). The CDR3 length is 14 residues. The germline CDR1 and CDR2 sequences are SGHRS and YFSETQ. V lost 3 bases and J 6 bases, leaving 16 bases between the germline ends. This chain's CDR3 is CASSSGTPVSEQYF. In nucleotides, the CDR3 is TGCGCCAGCAGCTCCGGGACACCAGTTTCCGAGCAGTACTTC.

This chain connects TRBV7-2 to TRBJ1-2; D ambiguous. The CDR3 has 14 residues. V was cut by 2 bases and J by 4 bases, with 11 bases left in between. Germline V gene data show CDR1 as SGHTA and CDR2 as FQGNSA. CDR3 residues: CASSLSLQAYGYTF. DNA for the CDR3: TGTGCCAGCAGCTTATCCCTCCAAGCCTATGGCTACACCTTC.